These 6 T cell receptor beta chains were sequenced from one sample in a study of CD8 T cells in Susac syndrome. RNA, at about 0.5 to 1 ug, was reverse transcribed with random hexamers. A single record per CDR3 protein comes from TCRdb applying MiXCR to the immunoSEQ multiplex PCR reads. The sample contains approximately 46,000 distinct CDR3 sequences, about 92% of which appear only once. The material sequenced was CD8+ T cells from PBMCs. These receptors originate from a human donor in good health.

This chain joins TRBV27 and TRBJ1-5; D may be TRBD1 (5 bases). The ends were cut back, 9 bases at V and 1 base at J, with 7 bases in the middle. This CDR3 spans 12 amino acids. Germline V gives CDR1 MNHEY, CDR2 SMNVEV (reference sequence). The CDR3 DNA reads TGTGCCAGTTGGGACAGCAATCAGCCCCAGCATTTT. It translates to CASWDSNQPQHF.

This chain's CDR3 is CASSGGTSGRDHEQFF. CDR3 nucleotides: TGTGCCAGCAGCGGGGGGACTAGCGGGAGGGACCATGAGCAGTTCTTC. The chain carries TRBV5-4 and TRBJ2-1, with 16 nucleotides matching TRBD2. This CDR3 comprises 16 residues. V gave up 4 bases and J gave up 8 bases; unmatched junction bases: 6. CDR1 is SGHNT, CDR2 YYREEE, per germline (reference sequence).

The chain links TRBV9 to TRBJ1-1; D call uncertain. Trimming shortened V by 0 bases and J by 5 bases, and 11 bases separated the two germline ends. This CDR3 is built from 14 residues. Germline lookup yields CDR1 SGDLS and CDR2 YYNGEE. Written as DNA, the CDR3 is TGTGCCAGCAGCGTAGGAAAAAGCGGTACTGAAGCTTTCTTT. This codes for CASSVGKSGTEAFF.

The chain uses TRBV11-2 and TRBJ2-7; D unclear. Looked up from germline, CDR1 is SGHAT and CDR2 is FQNNGV. V was pared by 5 bases and J by 0 bases, with 11 bases between. CDR3 length: 14 residues. The CDR3: CASSQSPRSYEQYF. The DNA of the CDR3 is TGTGCCAGCAGCCAAAGTCCCCGCTCCTACGAGCAGTACTTC.

The genes are TRBV5-6 and TRBJ2-2, with a tentative D call TRBD1 (6 bases). CDR1 SGHDT and CDR2 YYEEEE come from the germline V gene. The length of the CDR3 is 14 residues. V lost 0 bases and J 8 bases, leaving 11 bases between the germline ends. DNA of the CDR3: TGTGCCAGCAGCTTGGTGGGGGCGCCTGGGGAGCTGTTTTTT. This translates into CASSLVGAPGELFF.

This clonotype was counted a single time. J is TRBJ2-2 and V is TRBV13; D possibly corresponds to TRBD2 (6 bases). Looked up from germline, CDR1 is PRHDT and CDR2 is FYEKMQ (reference sequence). V lost 4 bases and J lost 1, with 16 bases in between. This CDR3 has 17 residues. The CDR3 DNA reads as TGTGCCAGCAGCTCCTTTGTGATAGCGGAGAACACCGGGGAGCTGTTTTTT. Its protein product is CASSSFVIAENTGELFF.